Below are 15 T cell receptor beta chains sequenced from a single sample in a study of cytomegalovirus exposure and HLA in healthy donors. With 60 Vbeta and 13 Jbeta primers, the PCR was carried out. Here immunoSEQ multiplex PCR was the method, and the copy in TCRdb shows in-frame clones only, minus some. This table holds 95,000 to 150,000 clones, roughly 70% found once. Specimen: PBMCs. The receptor set was obtained from a woman between 35 and 50 years old in good health and CMV-seronegative.

The J gene is TRBJ1-1, the V gene TRBV11-2; D perhaps matches TRBD1 (6 bases). The CDR3 has 14 amino acids. Looked up from germline, CDR1 is SGHAT and CDR2 is FQNNGV. V lost 5 bases, J lost 4 bases, and 14 bases lay in between. The CDR3 DNA reads TGTGCCAGCAGCGGCGGGGGCGGGGGCACTGAAGCTTTCTTT. Its translation is CASSGGGGGTEAFF.

The chain combines TRBV7-6 with TRBJ2-2; 11 bases align to TRBD2. The CDR3 loop spans 15 amino acids. After removal of 5 bases from V and 2 bases from J, the junction contained 1 base not matched to a gene. The V gene's germline CDR1 is SGHVS and CDR2 FNYEAQ. The CDR3 coding sequence is TGTGCCAGCAGCGGACTAGCGGGTAACACCGGGGAGCTGTTTTTT. Translation: CASSGLAGNTGELFF.

The rearrangement links TRBV19 to TRBJ1-6; D possibly corresponds to TRBD1 (5 bases). CDR1 and CDR2 (germline): LNHDA, SQIVND (reference sequence). Trimming took 6 bases from V and 1 from J, leaving 10 bases between them. The CDR3 has 15 residues. For the CDR3, the DNA is TGTGCCAGTAGCAACCAGGGTTCCTATAATTCACCCCTCCACTTT. This sequence encodes CASSNQGSYNSPLHF.

A few counts support this clone. The chain joins TRBV18 to TRBJ2-1; 7 bases line up with TRBD1. CDR1 and CDR2 (germline): KGHSH, LQKENI. Unmatched junction bases numbered 8, after V lost 4 bases and J lost 2 bases. The CDR3 is 16 amino acids. CDR3 DNA sequence: TGTGCCAGCTCACTAACCGGGACAGTGGCCTACAATGAGCAGTTCTTC. It encodes CASSLTGTVAYNEQFF.

This clone was seen a few times. This chain links TRBV5-1 with TRBJ2-7; 7 bases are a match to TRBD1. The CDR3 is 14 amino acids. V lost 4 bases, J lost 2 bases, and 6 bases stayed unmatched. CDR1 and CDR2 (germline): SGHRS, YFSETQ. CDR3 sequence reads: CASSPQGVPYEQYF. The CDR3 DNA follows: TGCGCCAGCAGCCCGCAGGGGGTCCCCTACGAGCAGTACTTC.

This chain uses TRBV19 with TRBJ1-6; possible D gene TRBD1, 6 bases. Germline V gives CDR1 LNHDA, CDR2 SQIVND (reference sequence). This CDR3 region has 14 residues. Between the trimmed V and J ends, which lost 4 bases and 6 bases, there was a span of 10 bases. The CDR3 spells CASSRPQGNSPLHF. The CDR3 DNA follows: TGTGCCAGTAGTAGGCCACAGGGTAATTCACCCCTCCACTTT.

The genes are TRBV7-9 and TRBJ1-4, with 8 bases lining up with TRBD1. Losses at the gene ends were 7 bases for V and 7 bases for J; bases not matched to a gene: 11. From germline, CDR1 is SEHNR and CDR2 FQNEAQ (reference sequence). The CDR3 length is 15 residues. The CDR3 DNA sequence: TGTGCCAGCAACCCGGTGGACAGGGTTGGTGAAAAACTGTTTTTT. This translates into CASNPVDRVGEKLFF.

The chain uses TRBV6-6 and TRBJ2-1; D perhaps matches TRBD2 (5 bases). CDR1 and CDR2 from the germline V gene are MNHNY and SVGAGI (reference sequence). CDR3 length: 14 residues. The V and J ends lost 7 bases and 8 bases respectively, with 18 bases between them. The CDR3 region is CASIKSPSSDEQFF. Written as DNA, the CDR3 is TGTGCCAGCATCAAAAGCCCTAGCAGCGATGAGCAGTTCTTC.

This chain links TRBV6-6 with TRBJ2-5, with D perhaps matching TRBD1 (6 bases). TRBJ2-7 matches the DNA end more closely, so the J call is doubtful. Germline V gene lookup returns CDR1 MNHNY and CDR2 SVGAGI (reference sequence). This CDR3 region has 14 residues. CDR3 sequence reads: CASRKTGYPYEQYF. CDR3 DNA sequence: TGTGCCAGCAGGAAAACAGGGTACCCCTACGAGCAGTACTTC.

This clone has more than one count but fewer than ten. The rearrangement links TRBV7-9 to TRBJ2-1; 13 bases match TRBD2. CDR1 SEHNR and CDR2 FQNEAQ come from the germline V gene (reference sequence). There are 16 residues in the CDR3. Trimming cost V 5 bases and J 10 bases; bases outside gene matches: 11. For the CDR3, the DNA is TGTGCCAGCAGCCTGATGGGTCGACTAGCGGGAGGAGAGCAGTTCTTC. This codes for CASSLMGRLAGGEQFF.

This CDR3 reads CASSYSGHLDQPQHF. The CDR3 DNA reads as TGTGCCAGCAGTTACTCTGGTCACCTAGATCAGCCCCAGCATTTT. The J gene is TRBJ1-5, the V gene TRBV6-5, with D unclear. The CDR3 covers 15 residues. The V gene lost 0 bases and the J gene lost 5 bases, with 11 bases spanning the gap. Germline V gives CDR1 MNHEY, CDR2 SVGAGI.

The chain has TRBV4-2 and TRBJ1-1; no clear D gene. CDR1 and CDR2 (germline): LGHNA, YNFKEQ. This CDR3 has 16 amino acids. The ends were cut back, 3 bases at V and 0 bases at J, with 14 bases in the middle. CDR3 protein: CASSQGAAGMNTEAFF. CDR3 DNA sequence: TGTGCCAGCAGCCAGGGCGCCGCAGGCATGAACACTGAAGCTTTCTTT.

This clone was detected only once. The CDR3 nucleotides are TGTGCCAGCAGCGTAGCTACTTGGGGGGATGGGGAGCAGTTCTTC. It encodes CASSVATWGDGEQFF. J is TRBJ2-1 and V is TRBV9; D perhaps matches TRBD2 (6 bases). V dropped 0 bases and J dropped 10 bases, with 17 bases sitting between them. Germline CDR1 SGDLS, CDR2 YYNGEE. The CDR3 has 15 residues.

The table lists this clone with a few counts. The CDR3 nucleotides read TGTGCCAGCAGCTTCGTCCTAGCGGGGGGCACAGATACGCAGTATTTT. It codes for CASSFVLAGGTDTQYF. V is TRBV5-4 and J is TRBJ2-3, with 10 bases fitting TRBD2. This CDR3 contains 16 residues. The trim removed 2 bases at V and 1 base at J, leaving 4 bases unmatched. CDR1 and CDR2 (germline): SGHNT, YYREEE (reference sequence).

The chain couples TRBV18 to TRBJ2-1, with 8 bases that match TRBD2. With 2 bases clipped from V and 7 bases from J, the junction kept 19 bases outside the gene matches. Germline V CDR1 and CDR2: KGHSH, LQKENI. The CDR3 is made up of 19 amino acids. The DNA of the CDR3 is TGTGCCAGCTCACCATATGATTACCTCCGGGAGCGGGAGTCGAATGAGCAGTTCTTC. It specifies CASSPYDYLRERESNEQFF.